This passage covers 22 T cell receptor beta chains from one sample sequenced in a study of regulatory T cells in long-lasting Graves disease. Libraries of TCR beta came from iRepertoire HTBI primers plus Arm-PCR of CDR3 regions. TCRdb analysed the multiplex PCR reads with MiXCR anew, one entry per CDR3 protein. The table includes 450,000 or so distinct CDR3 sequences, less than 25% detected once. Time point given: persistent/refractory GD, antithyroid drugs over 5 years with positive TRAb. Construction of the TCR library relied on RNA isolated from PBMCs. The sample in question was peripheral blood mononuclear cells (PBMCs), obtained when the disease was refractory, from a patient treated with antithyroid drugs. These receptor sequences come from a female donor with Graves disease.

Details on this clonotype: Being one base from a much bigger clone, this may be a read error. The chain has TRBV28 and TRBJ1-4; D is uncertain. The germline CDR1 and CDR2 sequences are MDHEN and SYDVKM. This CDR3 region has 15 residues. V gave up 4 bases and J gave up 8 bases, with 17 bases separating them. CDR3 DNA sequence: TGTGCCAGCAGTTCACCAAGGTTTGGCAACGAAAAACTGTTTTTT. Protein product: CASSSPRFGNEKLFF.

This clonotype was seen a handful of times. The CDR3 region is CASAVGNEQYF. In DNA form, the CDR3 reads TGTGCCAGCGCGGTGGGGAACGAGCAGTACTTC. V gene TRBV6-1 combines with J gene TRBJ2-7; D gene uncertain. Germline V lookup: CDR1 MNHNS, CDR2 SASEGT. This CDR3 region has 11 residues. Deletions cut 8 bases from V and 5 bases from J, with 10 bases between.

This clonotype was counted only a few times. V usage is TRBV14 and J usage is TRBJ2-5; tentative D call: TRBD1 (6 bases). Germline V lookup: CDR1 SGHDN, CDR2 FVKESK. Deletions cut 2 bases from V and 5 bases from J, with 15 bases between. This CDR3 comprises 15 residues. The CDR3 DNA is TGTGCCAGCAGCCAATCCCTTCGCAGGGGTGAGACCCAGTACTTC. Translation: CASSQSLRRGETQYF.

On this clonotype itself: This CDR3 fails to terminate in the conserved phenylalanine or tryptophan, so it likely reflects a read error. The J gene is TRBJ1-1, the V gene TRBV20-1; D perhaps matches TRBD1 (5 bases). Germline values: CDR1 DFQATT, CDR2 SNEGSKA (reference sequence). This CDR3 is 13 amino acids long. Trimming removed 6 bases at V and 0 bases at J, with 11 bases between. The chain's CDR3 is CSAVRQLNTEAFL. The CDR3 DNA is TGCAGTGCCGTACGACAGCTGAACACTGAAGCTTTCCTT.

There are many counts of this clonotype. The genes are TRBV28 and TRBJ2-5; no firm D call. Germline CDR1 and CDR2: MDHEN and SYDVKM. Trimming removed 4 bases from V and 5 bases from J, with 11 bases in between. This CDR3 is 13 amino acids long. The CDR3 DNA sequence: TGTGCCAGCAGTTCTGGGCATTCGGAGACCCAGTACTTC. Amino acid sequence: CASSSGHSETQYF.

This clonotype was counted many times. The chain uses TRBV28 and TRBJ2-7; the D call may be TRBD1 or TRBD2 (5 bases each). CDR3 length: 14 amino acids. V lost 6 bases, J lost 2 bases, and 14 bases lay in between. Germline-derived CDR1 and CDR2 are MDHEN and SYDVKM. The CDR3 nucleotides read TGTGCCAGCAGGCCGGGACCCCGACCCTACGAGCAGTACTTC. It translates to CASRPGPRPYEQYF.

This clonotype was detected many times. The chain has TRBV28 and TRBJ1-2; 7 bases are shared with TRBD1. Germline V lookup: CDR1 MDHEN, CDR2 SYDVKM. V gave up 7 bases and J gave up 8 bases; unmatched junction bases: 19. The CDR3 sequence is 16 residues long. The CDR3 DNA reads TGTGCCAGCAATTACGCGAATGAACAGGGGAAAAAGGGCTACACCTTC. Residues: CASNYANEQGKKGYTF.

Many counts were recorded for this clonotype. The rearrangement joins TRBV28 to TRBJ2-7; D is undetermined. Germline lookup yields CDR1 MDHEN and CDR2 SYDVKM. The V and J ends lost 7 bases and 6 bases respectively, with 16 bases between them. The CDR3 consists of 13 residues. The CDR3 DNA reads as TGTGCCAGCATCCGCAGCCTTCTTGGCGAGCAGTACTTC. Its translation is CASIRSLLGEQYF.

V usage is TRBV20-1 and J usage is TRBJ1-2; no definite D call. V was cut by 1 base and J by 6 bases, with 9 bases left in between. This CDR3 is 12 amino acids long. The germline V gene has CDR1 DFQATT and CDR2 SNEGSKA (reference sequence). DNA of the CDR3: TGCAGTGCTAGAGTAGTAACTCATGGCTACACCTTC. Translation: CSARVVTHGYTF.

The rearrangement links TRBV30 to TRBJ2-1; D not certain. This CDR3 contains 14 residues. Germline V CDR1 and CDR2: GTSNPN, SVGIG (reference sequence). V shed 3 bases and J shed 1 base, with 10 bases lying between them. The CDR3 region is CAWSLRNSYNEQFF. The CDR3 DNA reads as TGTGCCTGGAGCCTCAGAAATTCCTACAATGAGCAGTTCTTC. The variable domain in full, completed from reference TRBV30 and TRBJ2-1, reads SQTIHQWPATLVQPVGSPLSLECTVEGTSNPNLYWYRQAAGRGLQLLFYSVGIGQISSEVPQNLSASRPQDRQFILSSKKLLLSDSGFYLCAWSLRNSYNEQFFGPGTRLTVL.

This clonotype has a handful of counts. This sequence joins TRBV15 and TRBJ1-2, with D perhaps TRBD1 (5 bases). Germline CDR1 is LNHNV and CDR2 is YYDKDF (reference sequence). Deletions cut 0 bases from V and 8 bases from J, with 10 bases between. CDR3 length equals 13 residues. This CDR3 reads CATSRDGGGGYTF. The DNA for the CDR3 is TGTGCCACCAGCAGAGACGGGGGTGGCGGCTACACCTTC.

This clonotype was picked up a small number of times. One base away lies a much larger clone, so this may be a sequencing read error. The chain links TRBV7-2 to TRBJ2-7; the match to TRBD2 covers 8 bases. The germline V gene encodes CDR1 SGHTA and CDR2 FQGNSA. This CDR3 is 14 amino acids long. The J segment lost 3 bases and the V segment lost 0 bases, leaving 1 base of the junction unmatched. Here the CDR3 DNA reads TGTGCCAGCAGCTTAGCAGCGGGAGTCTACGAGCAGTACTTC. Translated, it gives CASSLAAGVYEQYF. The variable domain in full, completed from reference TRBV7-2 and TRBJ2-7, reads GAGVSQSPSNKVTEKGKDVELRCDPISGHTALYWYRQSLGQGLEFLIYFQGNSAPDKSGLPSDRFSAERTGGSVSTLTIQRTQQEDSAVYLCASSLAAGVYEQYFGPGTRLTVT.

At least ten counts were recorded for this clonotype. The chain employs TRBV28 and TRBJ1-5; D is possibly TRBD1 (6 bases). Germline-derived CDR1 and CDR2 are MDHEN and SYDVKM. There are 14 residues in the CDR3. V dropped 6 bases and J dropped 6 bases, with 15 bases sitting between them. The DNA for the CDR3 is TGTGCCAGCAGCCTAAGCGACAGGTTTCAGCCCCAGCATTTT. It yields the protein CASSLSDRFQPQHF.

The rearrangement joins TRBV5-6 to TRBJ2-7; no reliable D call. Germline V lookup: CDR1 SGHDT, CDR2 YYEEEE. This CDR3 contains 14 residues. The germline V and J ends were trimmed by 0 bases and 1 base, with 8 bases remaining between them. In nucleotides, the CDR3 is TGTGCCAGCAGCTTGGCACACCTTTCCTACGAGCAGTACTTC. This codes for CASSLAHLSYEQYF.

This clonotype was seen at least ten times. The rearrangement joins TRBV28 to TRBJ2-4; possible D gene TRBD2, 6 bases. Germline assignment: CDR1 MDHEN and CDR2 SYDVKM. V was clipped by 4 bases and J by 2 bases, with 18 bases between them. The CDR3 is 17 residues long. This CDR3 is CASSSSDGRGTKNIQYF. CDR3 sequence (DNA): TGTGCCAGCAGTTCCTCGGACGGTCGGGGGACCAAAAACATTCAGTACTTC.

This clonotype was seen more than once but under ten times. This chain connects TRBV10-3 to TRBJ1-2, with 11 bases aligning to TRBD1. With V trimmed by 6 bases and J by 5 bases, 8 bases remained unmatched. This CDR3 is 15 amino acids long. Germline-derived CDR1 and CDR2 are ENHRY and SYGVKD. The CDR3 loop reads CAISERDRGMYGYTF. The CDR3 region has the DNA TGTGCCATCAGCGAGCGGGACAGGGGGATGTATGGCTACACCTTC.

The table lists this clonotype with many counts. The rearrangement links TRBV20-1 to TRBJ2-4, with D possibly being TRBD2 (6 bases). The V gene lost 1 base and the J gene lost 8 bases, with 15 bases spanning the gap. The CDR3 consists of 14 residues. CDR1 and CDR2 (germline): DFQATT, SNEGSKA (reference sequence). The CDR3 region is CSARVRGRGHIQYF. DNA for the CDR3: TGCAGTGCTAGAGTACGGGGGAGAGGACACATTCAGTACTTC.

This clonotype came up a few times. The rearrangement uses TRBV19 and TRBJ2-2, with no clear D. The CDR3 spans 16 residues. V gave up 4 bases and J gave up 3 bases, with 15 bases separating them. Germline V CDR1 and CDR2: LNHDA, SQIVND (reference sequence). The CDR3, as DNA: TGTGCCAGTAGTACTCCCGCTGGCACCTACACCGGGGAGCTGTTTTTT. Translating it yields CASSTPAGTYTGELFF.

This clonotype was seen at least ten times. CDR3 DNA: TGTGCCAGCAGTTTAGAGGTCGGACAGGGGAGGCAGCCCCAGCATTTT. Translated: CASSLEVGQGRQPQHF. The rearrangement joins TRBV12-3 or TRBV12-4 to TRBJ1-5, with TRBD1 identical over 9 bases. Trimming cost V 1 base and J 7 bases; bases outside gene matches: 8. CDR3 length: 16 amino acids.

This chain's CDR3 is CASSLRGEQETQYF. The CDR3 DNA reads as TGCGCCAGCAGCTTGAGGGGGGAACAAGAGACCCAGTACTTC. The chain recombines TRBV5-1 with TRBJ2-5; D assignment may be TRBD1 or TRBD2 (6 bases each). The germline V and J ends were trimmed by 1 base and 2 bases, with 9 bases remaining between them. Germline V gene lookup returns CDR1 SGHRS and CDR2 YFSETQ. The CDR3 covers 14 residues.

This clonotype was found many times. This chain uses TRBV2 with TRBJ2-7; 10 nucleotides match TRBD2. The CDR3 is 15 amino acids. V was pared by 4 bases and J by 6 bases, with 9 bases of the junction left unmatched. Germline-derived CDR1 and CDR2 are SNHLY and FYNNEI. For the CDR3, the DNA is TGTGCCAGCAGTGCGGCTAGCGGGAGTTGGGGCGAGCAGTACTTC. Translated, it gives CASSAASGSWGEQYF.

This clonotype was recorded many times. The genes are TRBV6-1 and TRBJ2-2, with TRBD2 identical over 8 bases. Trimming cost V 9 bases and J 7 bases; bases outside gene matches: 7. The germline V gene has CDR1 MNHNS and CDR2 SASEGT. The CDR3 has 13 amino acids. The CDR3 nucleotides read TGTGCCAGTAGCGGGGCAGCGGTCGGGGAGCTGTTTTTT. It translates to CASSGAAVGELFF.